One and the same sample provided the 9 T cell receptor beta chains below, sequenced in a study of blood T cell repertoires in COVID-19. Only in-frame clones appear in the TCRdb table, and some are missing; sequencing was by immunoSEQ multiplex PCR. The data hold tens of thousands of clones, with 90% observed a single time. Sample: peripheral blood. These receptors were taken from a human donor in a cohort sampled during active COVID-19.

The rearrangement joins TRBV6-6 to TRBJ2-7; the match to TRBD1 covers 9 bases. J lost 3 bases, V lost 4 bases, and 7 bases had no gene match. The CDR3 runs to 15 residues. Germline CDR1 MNHNY, CDR2 SVGAGI (reference sequence). CDR3 amino acids: CASSFGQGKNYEQYF. DNA of the CDR3: TGTGCCAGCAGTTTCGGACAGGGGAAAAACTACGAGCAGTACTTC.

The V and J genes are TRBV10-3 and TRBJ1-1; possible D gene TRBD1, 5 bases. Trimming took 10 bases from V and 5 from J, leaving 14 bases between them. There are 12 residues in the CDR3. The germline CDR1 and CDR2 sequences are ENHRY and SYGVKD. CDR3 residues: CATQGLGTEAFF. The CDR3 nucleotides are TGTGCCACCCAGGGTTTGGGTACTGAAGCTTTCTTT.

This chain joins TRBV4-1 and TRBJ2-7; 9 nucleotides align to TRBD2. From germline, CDR1 is MGHRA and CDR2 YSYEKL. The J segment lost 0 bases and the V segment lost 2 bases, leaving 8 bases of the junction unmatched. The CDR3 contains 17 residues. The CDR3 protein is CASSQSHSGGFSYEQYF. The DNA for the CDR3 is TGCGCCAGCAGCCAATCTCATAGCGGGGGTTTCTCCTACGAGCAGTACTTC.

The chain uses TRBV24-1 and TRBJ2-2; 8 bases are shared with TRBD1. Unmatched junction bases numbered 2, after V lost 7 bases and J lost 5 bases. Germline V gene data show CDR1 as KGHDR and CDR2 as SFDVKD. The CDR3 is 13 amino acids. The CDR3 region is CATRDRVTGELFF. DNA for the CDR3: TGTGCCACCAGGGACAGGGTGACCGGGGAGCTGTTTTTT.

The chain has TRBV5-1 and TRBJ1-2, with D possibly matching TRBD1 (6 bases). CDR1 SGHRS and CDR2 YFSETQ come from the germline V gene. With 4 bases removed from V and 5 bases from J, the gap between germline ends came to 12 bases. CDR3 length: 13 amino acids. This CDR3 is CASSDTGLYGYTF. CDR3 nucleotides: TGCGCCAGCAGCGATACAGGGCTTTATGGCTACACCTTC.

The V call is TRBV10-3, the J call TRBJ2-1; no reliable D call. The V end was cut by 4 bases, the J end by 4 bases, with 11 bases between. The CDR3 loop spans 14 amino acids. Germline V gives CDR1 ENHRY, CDR2 SYGVKD. CDR3 protein: CAISGLTAYNEQFF. The CDR3 region has the DNA TGTGCCATCAGTGGACTGACGGCTTACAATGAGCAGTTCTTC.

The rearrangement joins TRBV3-1 (or the pseudogene TRBV3-2) to TRBJ2-3; D is perhaps TRBD2 (6 bases). There are 14 residues in the CDR3. Germline assignment: CDR1 LGHDT and CDR2 YNNKEL (reference sequence). V dropped 6 bases and J dropped 1 base, with 11 bases sitting between them. The CDR3 DNA sequence: TGTGCCAGCAGGCTGGGGGGAGGCACAGATACGCAGTATTTT. As protein: CASRLGGGTDTQYF.

The chain couples TRBV7-9 to TRBJ1-5; TRBD1 might be the D (5 bases). The V and J ends lost 5 bases and 7 bases respectively, with 9 bases between them. CDR3 length: 12 amino acids. Looked up from germline, CDR1 is SEHNR and CDR2 is FQNEAQ (reference sequence). CDR3 amino acids: CASSQGVQPQHF. The CDR3 bases are TGTGCCAGCAGCCAGGGTGTCCAGCCCCAGCATTTT.

V and J are TRBV28 and TRBJ2-5, with D perhaps matching TRBD1 (5 bases). This CDR3 contains 14 residues. Per the germline V gene, CDR1 is MDHEN and CDR2 is SYDVKM. Trimming stripped 2 bases from V and 1 base from J, with 8 bases between. The CDR3: CASSLVRAQETQYF. The CDR3 nucleotides are TGTGCCAGCAGTTTAGTCAGGGCCCAAGAGACCCAGTACTTC.